One sample yielded the 2 T cell receptor beta chains listed below, sequenced in a study of metastatic and nonmetastatic thyroid tumors. TCRdb re-called the PCR reads through MiXCR. The sample has around 17,000 clones, around 33% seen once. Thyroid surgery took place with no prior treatment in any patient. Sequencing was performed on tumor tissue. All receptors come from a male donor with papillary thyroid cancer or a benign thyroid nodule (not recorded which). Some clones in this sample may be carry-over from other donors' samples.

This clone is deemed medium-sized (0.01 to 0.1%). The chain combines TRBV24-1 with TRBJ2-7; 8 nucleotides align to TRBD1. The V and J ends lost 1 base and 3 bases, in that order; junction bases with no gene match: 4. Looked up from germline, CDR1 is KGHDR and CDR2 is SFDVKD. CDR3 length equals 15 residues. CDR3 DNA sequence: TGTGCCACCAGTGATTTACAGGGGGGCGTCTACGAGCAGTACTTC. Residues: CATSDLQGGVYEQYF.

This clone was seen ten or more times. One base away lies a much larger clone, so this may be a sequencing read error. The chain is built from TRBV20-1 and TRBJ2-3; TRBD2 agrees at 10 bases. Germline loops: CDR1 DFQATT, CDR2 SNEGSKA (reference sequence). The V gene end was trimmed by 5 bases and the J gene end by 4 bases; junction bases not matched to a gene: 12. The CDR3 spans 16 residues. The DNA for the CDR3 is TGCAGTGCTGGGCGCGGTGGGAGCGGGGGGGCAGATACGCAGTATTTT. It specifies CSAGRGGSGGADTQYF.